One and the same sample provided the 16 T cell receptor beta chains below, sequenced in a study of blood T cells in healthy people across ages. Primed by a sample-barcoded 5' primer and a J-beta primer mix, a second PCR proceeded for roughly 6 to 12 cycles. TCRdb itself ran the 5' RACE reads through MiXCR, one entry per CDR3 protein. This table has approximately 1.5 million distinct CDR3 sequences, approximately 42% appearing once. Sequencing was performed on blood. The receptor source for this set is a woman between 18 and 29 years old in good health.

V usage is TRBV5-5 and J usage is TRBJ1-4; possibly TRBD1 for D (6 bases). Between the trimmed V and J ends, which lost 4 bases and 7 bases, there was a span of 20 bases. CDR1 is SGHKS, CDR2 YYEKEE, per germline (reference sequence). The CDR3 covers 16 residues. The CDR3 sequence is CASSPSLQGNGEKLFF. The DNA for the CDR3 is TGTGCCAGCAGCCCTTCTCTGCAGGGGAACGGTGAAAAACTGTTTTTT.

CDR3 loop: CASSLTWTGIVTDTQYF. CDR3 nucleotide sequence: TGCGCCAGCAGCCTAACGTGGACAGGGATAGTGACAGATACGCAGTATTTT. J is TRBJ2-3 and V is TRBV4-1, with TRBD1 identical over 8 bases. The CDR3 loop spans 17 amino acids. V trimming: 4 bases; J trimming: 3 bases; junction bases outside the gene matches: 12. Per the germline V gene, CDR1 is MGHRA and CDR2 is YSYEKL.

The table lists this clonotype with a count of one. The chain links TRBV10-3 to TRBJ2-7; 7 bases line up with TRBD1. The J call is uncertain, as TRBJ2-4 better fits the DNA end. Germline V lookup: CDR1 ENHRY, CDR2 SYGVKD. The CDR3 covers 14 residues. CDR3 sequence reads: CAIRETGAKNIQYF. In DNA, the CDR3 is TGTGCCATCAGGGAGACAGGGGCCAAAAACATTCAGTACTTC.

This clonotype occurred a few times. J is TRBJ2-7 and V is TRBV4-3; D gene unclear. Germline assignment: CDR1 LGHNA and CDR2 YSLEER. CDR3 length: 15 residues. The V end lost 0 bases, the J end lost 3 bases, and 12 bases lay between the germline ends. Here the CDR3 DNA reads TGCGCCAGCAGCCAAGATCTAGACGAACGCTACGAGCAGTACTTC. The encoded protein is CASSQDLDERYEQYF.

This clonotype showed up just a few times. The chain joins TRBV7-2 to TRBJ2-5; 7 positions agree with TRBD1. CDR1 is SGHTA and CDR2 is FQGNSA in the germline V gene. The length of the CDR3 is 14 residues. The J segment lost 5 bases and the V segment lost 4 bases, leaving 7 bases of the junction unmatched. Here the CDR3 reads CASSYLTGMETQYF. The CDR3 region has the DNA TGTGCCAGCAGCTACTTGACAGGGATGGAGACCCAGTACTTC.

The CDR3 sequence: CASSLLTSGGPYNEQFF. The CDR3 DNA sequence: TGTGCCAGCAGTTTGCTCACTAGCGGGGGGCCCTACAATGAGCAGTTCTTC. The rearrangement uses TRBV27 and TRBJ2-1; TRBD2 matches 12 bases. Germline CDR1 reads MNHEY; CDR2 reads SMNVEV (reference sequence). The CDR3 is 17 amino acids. J was trimmed by 2 bases and V by 3 bases; bases with no gene match: 5.

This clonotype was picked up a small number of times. The CDR3 loop is CASSAETGWETQYF. CDR3 bases: TGTGCCAGCAGCGCAGAAACCGGATGGGAGACCCAGTACTTC. This rearrangement joins TRBV9 to TRBJ2-5; unclear D gene. CDR1 and CDR2 (germline): SGDLS, YYNGEE. The CDR3 spans 14 residues. The V end was cut by 3 bases, the J end by 5 bases, with 14 bases between.

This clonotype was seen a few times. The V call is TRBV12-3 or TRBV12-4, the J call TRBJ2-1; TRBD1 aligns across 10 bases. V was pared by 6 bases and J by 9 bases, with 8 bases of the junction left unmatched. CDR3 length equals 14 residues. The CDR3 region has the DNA TGTGCCAGCAGCTGGGGGACAGGGGACCGTGAGCAGTTCTTC. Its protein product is CASSWGTGDREQFF.

As DNA, the CDR3 is TGCAGCGTTGTAGCACCGGAGGGGGGCTACACCTTC. This sequence encodes CSVVAPEGGYTF. The chain is built from TRBV29-1 and TRBJ1-2, with a possible D match to TRBD1 (5 bases). Trimming pared 4 bases from V and 8 bases from J, leaving 14 bases between. Germline-derived CDR1 and CDR2 are SQVTM and ANQGSEA. The CDR3 runs 12 residues.

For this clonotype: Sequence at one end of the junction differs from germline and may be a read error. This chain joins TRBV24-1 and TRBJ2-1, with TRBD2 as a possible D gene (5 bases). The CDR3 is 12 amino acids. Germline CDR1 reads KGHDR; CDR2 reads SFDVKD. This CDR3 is CTTGLEYNEQFF. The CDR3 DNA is TGTACCACTGGACTGGAATACAATGAGCAGTTCTTC.

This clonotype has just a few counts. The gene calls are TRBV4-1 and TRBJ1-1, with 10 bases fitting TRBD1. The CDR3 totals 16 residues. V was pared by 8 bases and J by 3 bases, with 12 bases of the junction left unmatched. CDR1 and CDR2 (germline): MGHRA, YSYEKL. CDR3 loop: CASDRTPGQGYTEAFF. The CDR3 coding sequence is TGCGCCAGCGACCGCACTCCGGGACAGGGGTACACTGAAGCTTTCTTT.

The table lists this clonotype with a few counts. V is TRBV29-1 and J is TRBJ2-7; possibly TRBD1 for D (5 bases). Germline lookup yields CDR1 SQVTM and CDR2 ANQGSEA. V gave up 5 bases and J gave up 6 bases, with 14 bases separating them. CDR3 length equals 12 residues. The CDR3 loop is CSVMVWGSEQYF. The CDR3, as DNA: TGCAGCGTTATGGTTTGGGGCTCCGAGCAGTACTTC.

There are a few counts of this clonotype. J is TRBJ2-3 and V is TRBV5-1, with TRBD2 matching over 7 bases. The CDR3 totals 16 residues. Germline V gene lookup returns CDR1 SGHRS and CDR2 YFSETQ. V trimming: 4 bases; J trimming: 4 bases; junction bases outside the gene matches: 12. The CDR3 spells CASSQPGLPFPDTQYF. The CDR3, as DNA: TGCGCCAGCAGCCAGCCGGGACTACCCTTCCCAGATACGCAGTATTTT.

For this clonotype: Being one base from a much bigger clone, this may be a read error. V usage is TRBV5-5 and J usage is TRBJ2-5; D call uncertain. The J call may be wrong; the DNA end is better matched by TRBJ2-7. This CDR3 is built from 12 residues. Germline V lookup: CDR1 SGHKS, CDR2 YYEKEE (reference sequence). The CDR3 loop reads CASSFLTYEQYF. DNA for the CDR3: TGTGCCAGCAGCTTCCTTACCTACGAGCAGTACTTC.

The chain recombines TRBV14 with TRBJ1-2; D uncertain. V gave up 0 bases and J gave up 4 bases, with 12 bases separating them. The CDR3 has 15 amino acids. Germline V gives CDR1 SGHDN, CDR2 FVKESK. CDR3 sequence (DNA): TGTGCCAGCAGCCAAGATCCGGGAACTTTCTATGGCTACACCTTC. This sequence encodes CASSQDPGTFYGYTF.

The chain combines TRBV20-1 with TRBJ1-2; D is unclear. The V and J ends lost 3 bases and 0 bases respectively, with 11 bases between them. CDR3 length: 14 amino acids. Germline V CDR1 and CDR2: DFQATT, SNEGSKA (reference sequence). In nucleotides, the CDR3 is TGCAGTGCTAGTCGTCAGGCAGCTAACTATGGCTACACCTTC. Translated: CSASRQAANYGYTF.